The clone carrying this T cell receptor beta chain appeared many times. Its target is unknown. This sample's time point: persistent/refractory GD, antithyroid drugs over 5 years with positive TRAb. Scientists built the TCR library using RNA that was extracted from PBMCs. The length of the CDR3 is 14 residues. The germline V gene has CDR1 MNHNS and CDR2 SASEGT. V was clipped by 1 base and J by 4 bases, with 11 bases between them. Assembly of TCR beta libraries relied on iRepertoire HTBI primers together with Arm-PCR of CDR3 regions. TCRdb independently ran MiXCR on the multiplex PCR reads; one entry per CDR3 protein. The sample has 650,000 to 700,000 distinct CDR3 sequences, 30% seen once. These data originate in a study of regulatory T cells in long-lasting Graves disease. The study's findings and limits: TRBV28 was favored in persistent disease, as were TRBJ1-2 and TRBJ2-5.

The receptor was derived from a female donor with Graves disease. The sample consisted of peripheral blood mononuclear cells (PBMCs), taken when the disease was refractory, from a patient treated with antithyroid drugs. This chain uses TRBV6-1 with TRBJ2-7; a possible D gene is TRBD1 (5 bases). CDR3 bases: TGTGCCAGCAGTGAAGGTGGGGCAGGGTACGAGCAGTACTTC. It yields the protein CASSEGGAGYEQYF.